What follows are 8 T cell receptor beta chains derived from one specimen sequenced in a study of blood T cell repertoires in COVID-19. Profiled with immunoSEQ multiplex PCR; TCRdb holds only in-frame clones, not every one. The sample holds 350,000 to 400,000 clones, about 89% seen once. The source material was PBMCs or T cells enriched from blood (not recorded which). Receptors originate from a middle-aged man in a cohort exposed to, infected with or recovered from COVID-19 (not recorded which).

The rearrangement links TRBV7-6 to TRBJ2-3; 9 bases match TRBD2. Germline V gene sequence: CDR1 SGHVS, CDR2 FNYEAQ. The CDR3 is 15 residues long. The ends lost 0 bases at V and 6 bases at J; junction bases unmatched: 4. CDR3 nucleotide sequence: TGTGCCAGCAGCTTAGCCGCGGGAGGGCTGGATACGCAGTATTTT. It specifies CASSLAAGGLDTQYF. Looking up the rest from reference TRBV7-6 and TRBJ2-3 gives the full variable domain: GAGVSQSPRYKVTKRGQDVALRCDPISGHVSLYWYRQALGQGPEFLTYFNYEAQQDKSGLPNDRFSAERPEGSISTLTIQRTEQRDSAMYRCASSLAAGGLDTQYFGPGTRLTVL.

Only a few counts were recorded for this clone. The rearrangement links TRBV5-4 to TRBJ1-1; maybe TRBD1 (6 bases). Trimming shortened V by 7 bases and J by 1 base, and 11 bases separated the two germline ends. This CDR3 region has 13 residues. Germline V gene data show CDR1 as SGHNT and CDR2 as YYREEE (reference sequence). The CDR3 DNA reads TGTGCCAGCTCTGCAGGGGCGAACACTGAAGCTTTCTTT. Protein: CASSAGANTEAFF.

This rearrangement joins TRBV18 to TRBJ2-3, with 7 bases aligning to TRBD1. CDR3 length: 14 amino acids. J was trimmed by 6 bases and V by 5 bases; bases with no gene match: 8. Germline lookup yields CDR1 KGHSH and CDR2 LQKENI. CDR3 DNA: TGTGCCAGCTCAGAAAGCCGGGACAGTGATACGCAGTATTTT. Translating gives CASSESRDSDTQYF.

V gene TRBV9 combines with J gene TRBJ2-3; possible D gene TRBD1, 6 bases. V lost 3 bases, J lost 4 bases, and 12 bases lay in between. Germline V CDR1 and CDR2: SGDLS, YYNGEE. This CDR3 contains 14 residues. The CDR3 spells CASSAGGFADTQYF. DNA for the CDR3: TGTGCCAGCAGCGCTGGGGGCTTTGCAGATACGCAGTATTTT.

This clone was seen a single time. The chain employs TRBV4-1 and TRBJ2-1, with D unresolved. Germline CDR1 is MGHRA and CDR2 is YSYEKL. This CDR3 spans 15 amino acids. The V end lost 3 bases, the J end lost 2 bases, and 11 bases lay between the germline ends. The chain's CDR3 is CASSQVTPTYNEQFF. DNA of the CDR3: TGCGCCAGCAGCCAGGTGACTCCTACCTACAATGAGCAGTTCTTC.

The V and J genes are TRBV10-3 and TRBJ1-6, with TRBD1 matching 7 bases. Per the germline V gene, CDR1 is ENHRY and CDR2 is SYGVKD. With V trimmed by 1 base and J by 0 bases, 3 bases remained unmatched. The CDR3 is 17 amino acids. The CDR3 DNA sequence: TGTGCCATCAGTGAGTGGTCAGGGGGCTCCTATAATTCACCCCTCCACTTT. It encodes CAISEWSGGSYNSPLHF.

CDR3 region: CASSEVAFGYGYTF. For the CDR3, the DNA is TGTGCCAGCAGTGAGGTGGCTTTCGGGTATGGCTACACCTTC. The chain combines TRBV6-4 with TRBJ1-2; D remains unclear. The V end was cut by 3 bases, the J end by 5 bases, with 13 bases between. This CDR3 contains 14 residues. Germline CDR1 reads MRHNA; CDR2 reads SNTAGT.

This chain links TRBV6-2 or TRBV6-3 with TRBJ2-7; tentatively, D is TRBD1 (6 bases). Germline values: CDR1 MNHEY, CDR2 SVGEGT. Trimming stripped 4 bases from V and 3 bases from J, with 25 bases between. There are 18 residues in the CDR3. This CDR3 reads CASSSGQLGDKSNYEQYF. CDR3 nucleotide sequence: TGTGCCAGCAGTTCAGGCCAGTTAGGGGACAAAAGTAACTACGAGCAGTACTTC.